This entry concerns a single TCR beta chain. The sample belongs to a study of blood T cell repertoires in COVID-19. On the study more broadly: The origin of the acute and convalescent COVID-19 samples was the United States, Italy and Spain.

Only in-frame clones appear in the TCRdb table, and some are missing; sequencing was by immunoSEQ multiplex PCR. The sample holds fewer than 85,000 clones; around 90% are singletons and the top ten take more than 7%. Germline CDR1 reads MNHNY; CDR2 reads SVGAGI (reference sequence). This CDR3 spans 11 amino acids. With 6 bases clipped from V and 4 bases from J, the junction kept 0 bases outside the gene matches. The V gene is TRBV6-6, the J gene TRBJ2-7, with TRBD1 matching 7 bases. The specimen sequenced was peripheral blood. The sequence was obtained from a human donor in a cohort sampled during active COVID-19. The CDR3 DNA reads as TGTGCCAGCAGGACAGGGTACGAGCAGTACTTC. Translation gives CASRTGYEQYF.